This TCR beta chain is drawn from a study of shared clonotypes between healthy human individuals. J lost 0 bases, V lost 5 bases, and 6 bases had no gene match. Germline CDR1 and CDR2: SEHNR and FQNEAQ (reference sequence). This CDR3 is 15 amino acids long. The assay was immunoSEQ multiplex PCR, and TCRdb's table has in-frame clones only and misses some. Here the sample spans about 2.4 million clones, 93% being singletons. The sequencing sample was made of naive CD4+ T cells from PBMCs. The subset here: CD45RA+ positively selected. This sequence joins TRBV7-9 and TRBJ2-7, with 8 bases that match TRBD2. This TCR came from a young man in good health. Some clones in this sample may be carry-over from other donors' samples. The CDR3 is CASSPRTSNSYEQYF. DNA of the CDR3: TGTGCCAGCAGCCCCCGGACTAGCAACTCCTACGAGCAGTACTTC. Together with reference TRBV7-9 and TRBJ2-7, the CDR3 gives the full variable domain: DTGVSQNPRHKITKRGQNVTFRCDPISEHNRLYWYRQTLGQGPEFLTYFQNEAQLEKSRLLSDRFSAERPKGSFSTLEIQRTEQGDSAMYLCASSPRTSNSYEQYFGPGTRLTVT.